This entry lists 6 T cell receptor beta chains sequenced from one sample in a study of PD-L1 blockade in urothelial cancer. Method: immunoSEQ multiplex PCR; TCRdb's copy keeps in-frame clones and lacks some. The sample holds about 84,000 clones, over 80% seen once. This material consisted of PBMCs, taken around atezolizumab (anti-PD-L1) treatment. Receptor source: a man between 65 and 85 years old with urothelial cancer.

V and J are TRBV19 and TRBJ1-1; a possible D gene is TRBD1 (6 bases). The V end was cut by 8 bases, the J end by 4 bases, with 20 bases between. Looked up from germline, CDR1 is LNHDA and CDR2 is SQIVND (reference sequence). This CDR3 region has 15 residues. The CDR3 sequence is CASPRPGDTLTEAFF. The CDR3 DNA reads TGTGCCAGTCCCCGTCCTGGGGACACCCTCACTGAAGCTTTCTTT. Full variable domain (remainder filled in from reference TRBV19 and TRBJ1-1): DGGITQSPKYLFRKEGQNVTLSCEQNLNHDAMYWYRQDPGQGLRLIYYSQIVNDFQKGDIAEGYSVSREKKESFPLTVTSAQKNPTAFYLCASPRPGDTLTEAFFGQGTRLTVV.

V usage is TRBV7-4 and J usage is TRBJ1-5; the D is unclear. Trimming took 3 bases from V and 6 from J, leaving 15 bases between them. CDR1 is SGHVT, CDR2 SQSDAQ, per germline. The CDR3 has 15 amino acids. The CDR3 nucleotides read TGTGCCAGCAGCTTGTCCCCTGAGGTTCCTCAGCCCCAGCATTTT. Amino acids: CASSLSPEVPQPQHF.

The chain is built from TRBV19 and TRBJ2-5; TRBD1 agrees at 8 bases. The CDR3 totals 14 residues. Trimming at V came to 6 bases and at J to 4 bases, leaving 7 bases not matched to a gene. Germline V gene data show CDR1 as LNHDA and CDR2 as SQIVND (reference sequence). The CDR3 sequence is CASRDRDFRETQYF. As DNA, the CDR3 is TGTGCCAGTAGGGACAGGGATTTTCGAGAGACCCAGTACTTC.

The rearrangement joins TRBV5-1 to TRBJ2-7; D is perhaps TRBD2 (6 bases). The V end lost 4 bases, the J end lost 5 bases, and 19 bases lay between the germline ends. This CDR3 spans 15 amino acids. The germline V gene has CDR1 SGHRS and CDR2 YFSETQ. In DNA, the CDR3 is TGCGCCAGCAGCCGAGAACAGAGCGGGCGGGACGAGCAGTACTTC. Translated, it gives CASSREQSGRDEQYF.

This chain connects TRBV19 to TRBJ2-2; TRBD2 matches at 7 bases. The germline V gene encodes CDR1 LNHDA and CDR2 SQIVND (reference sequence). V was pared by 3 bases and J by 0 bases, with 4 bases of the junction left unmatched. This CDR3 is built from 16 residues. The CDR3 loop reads CASSIGGGPNTGELFF. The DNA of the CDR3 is TGTGCCAGTAGTATTGGCGGGGGACCGAACACCGGGGAGCTGTTTTTT.

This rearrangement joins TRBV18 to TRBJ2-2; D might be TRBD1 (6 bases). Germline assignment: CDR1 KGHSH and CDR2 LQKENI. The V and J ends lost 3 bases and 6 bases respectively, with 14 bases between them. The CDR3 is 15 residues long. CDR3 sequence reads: CASSPRDNGAGELFF. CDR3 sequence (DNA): TGTGCCAGCTCACCCCGGGACAACGGCGCCGGGGAGCTGTTTTTT.